This TCR beta chain was captured in a study of cytomegalovirus exposure and HLA in healthy donors. This CDR3 comprises 15 residues. Germline V gene sequence: CDR1 SGHTA, CDR2 FQGNSA. V was clipped by 5 bases and J by 2 bases; unmatched bases: 5. Researchers ran the PCR with 60 Vbeta and 13 Jbeta primers. Sequenced by immunoSEQ multiplex PCR; TCRdb stores in-frame clones only, minus some. The sample includes about 110,000 clones, approximately 71% of them seen just once. In its sample, this clone was seen a few times. Sample: PBMCs. The TCR comes from a man between 35 and 55 years old in good health and CMV-seronegative. The rearrangement links TRBV7-2 to TRBJ1-4; 7 bases fit TRBD1. CDR3: CASSPTGDTNEKLFF. The CDR3 DNA reads TGTGCCAGCAGCCCCACAGGGGACACTAATGAAAAACTGTTTTTT.